This TCR beta chain derives from a study of OX40 agonist ivuxolimab in advanced cancers. Sequencing used immunoSEQ multiplex PCR; TCRdb keeps in-frame clones, though not all of them. Found here are 70,000 to 95,000 clones, approximately 94% of them singletons; the top ten hold over 2%. The CDR3 runs to 15 residues. V was clipped by 2 bases and J by 4 bases, with 17 bases between them. Germline-derived CDR1 and CDR2 are GTSNPN and SVGIG (reference sequence). Excluded were patients having autoimmune disease history or systemic immunosuppression. Notes on the study in general: Expanded peripheral T cells had an undetermined antigen specificity.

Turning to this clone: Its antigen remains unidentified.

The TCR was taken from an adult with an advanced solid tumor such as melanoma, head and neck, liver or kidney cancer. The chain employs TRBV30 and TRBJ2-5; maybe TRBD1 (5 bases). Material: CD4+ or CD8+ T cells sorted from blood, obtained in a trial of the OX40 agonist ivuxolimab. CDR3 bases: TGTGCCTGGAGTCCGGATAAGGGGCTGCGAGAGACCCAGTACTTC. Residues: CAWSPDKGLRETQYF.